The TCR beta chain described here comes from a study of blood T cell repertoires in COVID-19. For the study at large: Both acute and convalescent COVID-19 samples were obtained from the United States, Italy and Spain. PBMCs, B-cell-depleted T cells, or T cells provided the cDNA or gDNA that made up the material.

The authors' processing: It was from reference gene primer amplification that nucleated cell counts were estimated. The assay was immunoSEQ multiplex PCR, and TCRdb's table has in-frame clones only and misses some. V and J calls and clone size are as listed in that table; D and trimming were resolved from the DNA. The table has around 120,000 clones, around 90% seen once. This clone was counted a single time. This sample includes further DNA sequences coding for the same CDR3. Seattle's cohort entered during active infection and was followed longitudinally. Trimming cost V 6 bases and J 2 bases; bases outside gene matches: 4. The CDR3 extends over 14 amino acids. Per the germline V gene, CDR1 is KGHSH and CDR2 is LQKENI.

This sequence was found in a woman aged 60-70 years with COVID-19, enrolled during active disease. This chain connects TRBV18 to TRBJ1-5; TRBD1 matches 7 bases. The specimen was peripheral blood. CDR3 sequence reads: CASSPGTGNQPQHF. The CDR3 bases are TGTGCCAGCTCCCCCGGGACAGGCAATCAGCCCCAGCATTTT.